This entry features one TCR beta chain sequence. The data belong to a study of blood T cell repertoires in COVID-19. Study-level information: Researchers got acute and convalescent COVID-19 samples from the United States, Italy and Spain. Sources were T cells, B-cell-depleted T cells, or PBMCs; the material itself was cDNA or gDNA.

The authors' processing: Nucleated cell counts were estimated from reference gene primer amplification. Assay: immunoSEQ multiplex PCR; the TCRdb copy retains only in-frame clones and omits some. That table is the source of V, J and clone size, and D and trimming were worked out from the DNA. The repertoire holds some 60,000 clones, with around 84% as singletons. CDR1 and CDR2 (germline): SGHNT, YENEEA. This CDR3 spans 15 amino acids. The trim removed 1 base at V and 3 bases at J, leaving 4 bases unmatched. The clonotype originates from a human donor with active COVID-19. The donor label of this sample is uncertain. Sequencing was performed on peripheral blood. This chain connects TRBV11-3 to TRBJ2-3; 7 bases fit TRBD2. In DNA, the CDR3 is TGTGCCAGCAGCTTAGCGGCCGGGGGGACAGATACGCAGTATTTT. This encodes CASSLAAGGTDTQYF.